The 29 T cell receptor beta chains presented below share a single source sample, sequenced in a study of OX40 agonist ivuxolimab in advanced cancers. The method was immunoSEQ multiplex PCR; TCRdb's version includes in-frame clones alone and lacks a portion of them. Counted here are some 19,000 clones, about nine tenths occurring once; the ten biggest clones make up under 35%. The material sequenced was CD4+ or CD8+ T cells sorted from blood, taken in a trial of the OX40 agonist ivuxolimab. The receptors derive from an adult with an advanced solid tumor such as melanoma, head and neck, liver or kidney cancer.

This clone was counted a single time. The chain joins TRBV7-9 to TRBJ1-2, with TRBD1 as a possible D gene (6 bases). Trimming shortened V by 7 bases and J by 0 bases, and 27 bases separated the two germline ends. The V gene's germline CDR1 is SEHNR and CDR2 FQNEAQ (reference sequence). CDR3 length: 19 residues. CDR3 sequence reads: CASKTTEPGQGSTNYGYTF. For the CDR3, the DNA is TGTGCCAGCAAGACGACAGAACCGGGACAAGGGTCAACTAACTATGGCTACACCTTC.

The gene calls are TRBV9 and TRBJ1-5; no firm D call. The CDR3 has 13 amino acids. The V gene lost 0 bases and the J gene lost 8 bases, with 9 bases spanning the gap. From germline, CDR1 is SGDLS and CDR2 YYNGEE. DNA for the CDR3: TGTGCCAGCAGCGTAGATAGTTGGGAGCCCCAGCATTTT. Translated: CASSVDSWEPQHF.

The chain recombines TRBV7-8 with TRBJ2-1; 10 bases fit TRBD1. The CDR3 extends over 15 amino acids. Germline values: CDR1 SGHVS, CDR2 FQNEAQ. J lost 10 bases, V lost 0 bases, and 6 bases had no gene match. This CDR3 reads CASSLAGTGAREQFF. The CDR3 DNA reads TGTGCCAGCAGCTTAGCGGGGACAGGGGCAAGGGAGCAGTTCTTC.

CDR3 DNA sequence: TGTGCCAGCAGCTTCGATTTGACAGCACGCGAGCAGTACTTC. It yields the protein CASSFDLTAREQYF. The chain combines TRBV7-8 with TRBJ2-7; D may be TRBD1 (5 bases). Germline V gives CDR1 SGHVS, CDR2 FQNEAQ. CDR3 length equals 14 residues. Trimming pared 3 bases from V and 6 bases from J, leaving 15 bases between.

This sequence joins TRBV5-1 and TRBJ2-7; D remains unclear. The V end lost 0 bases, the J end lost 5 bases, and 6 bases lay between the germline ends. The CDR3 consists of 12 residues. Germline lookup yields CDR1 SGHRS and CDR2 YFSETQ. CDR3 DNA: TGCGCCAGCAGCTTGGACAGACACGAGCAGTACTTC. Translating gives CASSLDRHEQYF.

The chain combines TRBV5-6 with TRBJ1-1; no clear D. Trimming removed 4 bases from V and 7 bases from J, with 11 bases in between. Germline lookup yields CDR1 SGHDT and CDR2 YYEEEE. This CDR3 is built from 12 residues. The CDR3 reads CASSPGGLEAFF. The DNA of the CDR3 is TGTGCCAGCAGCCCGGGAGGGCTTGAAGCTTTCTTT.

The gene calls are TRBV7-2 and TRBJ2-7; D gene ambiguous. This CDR3 is built from 17 residues. Germline CDR1 SGHTA, CDR2 FQGNSA. V gave up 1 base and J gave up 2 bases, with 18 bases separating them. CDR3 residues: CASSLERIGFSPYEQYF. The DNA for the CDR3 is TGTGCCAGCAGCTTAGAACGGATCGGTTTCTCCCCCTACGAGCAGTACTTC.

The chain recombines TRBV28 with TRBJ2-5; possibly TRBD2 for D (6 bases). Trimming removed 3 bases from V and 5 bases from J, with 13 bases in between. The CDR3 loop spans 14 amino acids. The germline CDR1 and CDR2 sequences are MDHEN and SYDVKM. The CDR3 DNA sequence: TGTGCCAGCAGTTTGGTAGCGGACCTGGAGACCCAGTACTTC. This codes for CASSLVADLETQYF.

The gene calls are TRBV7-9 and TRBJ1-3, with 11 bases identical to TRBD1. The length of the CDR3 is 14 residues. The V segment lost 3 bases and the J segment 7 bases; nucleotides outside the gene matches: 2. Germline V gene lookup returns CDR1 SEHNR and CDR2 FQNEAQ (reference sequence). The CDR3 nucleotides read TGTGCCAGCAGCTTCGGACAGGGGGCTAACACCATATATTTT. It translates to CASSFGQGANTIYF. The entire variable domain, with the rest obtained from reference TRBV7-9 and TRBJ1-3, is as follows: DTGVSQNPRHKITKRGQNVTFRCDPISEHNRLYWYRQTLGQGPEFLTYFQNEAQLEKSRLLSDRFSAERPKGSFSTLEIQRTEQGDSAMYLCASSFGQGANTIYFGEGSWLTVV.

The chain uses TRBV7-8 and TRBJ2-7, with TRBD2 matching 8 bases. V gave up 1 base and J gave up 3 bases; unmatched junction bases: 5. The CDR3 runs to 15 residues. The V gene's germline CDR1 is SGHVS and CDR2 FQNEAQ. The CDR3 sequence is CASSLVVSGNYEQYF. As DNA, the CDR3 is TGTGCCAGCAGCTTAGTTGTTAGCGGGAACTACGAGCAGTACTTC.

The chain carries TRBV5-4 and TRBJ2-5; 7 bases agree with TRBD1. This CDR3 is built from 14 residues. Germline V gene data show CDR1 as SGHNT and CDR2 as YYREEE (reference sequence). After removal of 4 bases from V and 0 bases from J, the junction contained 3 bases not matched to a gene. CDR3 DNA sequence: TGTGCCAGCAGCAGTGGGACAGACCAAGAGACCCAGTACTTC. It specifies CASSSGTDQETQYF.

This chain uses TRBV5-6 with TRBJ2-7; 9 bases fit TRBD1. The ends lost 1 base at V and 8 bases at J; junction bases unmatched: 7. Germline CDR1 and CDR2: SGHDT and YYEEEE. The CDR3 is 14 residues long. The DNA of the CDR3 is TGTGCCAGCAGCTTGTTGACAGGGGGATCCAAGCAGTACTTC. This encodes CASSLLTGGSKQYF.

The chain employs TRBV9 and TRBJ2-7, with D perhaps TRBD1 (5 bases). The germline V gene encodes CDR1 SGDLS and CDR2 YYNGEE. The V gene lost 3 bases and the J gene lost 4 bases, with 8 bases spanning the gap. This CDR3 has 12 residues. This CDR3 is CASSEQGYEQYF. The CDR3 nucleotides read TGTGCCAGCAGCGAGCAGGGTTACGAGCAGTACTTC.

V is TRBV5-6 and J is TRBJ2-2; a weak D match, TRBD2 (6 bases). This CDR3 region has 17 residues. V lost 0 bases and J lost 6, with 18 bases in between. Germline-derived CDR1 and CDR2 are SGHDT and YYEEEE. The DNA of the CDR3 is TGTGCCAGCAGCTTGGACGTGGCCGGGAGTCTCTCCGGGGAGCTGTTTTTT. The encoded protein is CASSLDVAGSLSGELFF.

The chain carries TRBV28 and TRBJ2-7, with D hard to call. The V gene's germline CDR1 is MDHEN and CDR2 SYDVKM. The CDR3 has 11 amino acids. Trimming took off 8 bases at V and 5 bases at J, with 10 bases between the two ends. Here the CDR3 DNA reads TGTGCCAGCGGACCCGCACACGAGCAGTACTTC. The encoded protein is CASGPAHEQYF.

This sequence joins TRBV7-6 and TRBJ2-7; 7 nucleotides agree with TRBD1. With V trimmed by 5 bases and J by 7 bases, 8 bases remained unmatched. This CDR3 is 13 amino acids long. From germline, CDR1 is SGHVS and CDR2 FNYEAQ. CDR3 sequence (DNA): TGTGCCAGCAGCCCGTCACAGGGGTGGGAGCAGTACTTC. Translating it yields CASSPSQGWEQYF.

The rearrangement joins TRBV28 to TRBJ2-3, with 8 bases identical to TRBD2. This CDR3 has 17 residues. With 5 bases clipped from V and 2 bases from J, the junction kept 12 bases outside the gene matches. Germline CDR1 is MDHEN and CDR2 is SYDVKM. The CDR3 coding sequence is TGTGCCAGCAGTCCTCCGGGACTAGAATTTTTCACAGATACGCAGTATTTT. Translated, it gives CASSPPGLEFFTDTQYF.

This rearrangement joins TRBV27 to TRBJ2-7, with TRBD2 matching over 8 bases. The CDR3 totals 14 residues. V lost 3 bases, J lost 7 bases, and 8 bases stayed unmatched. Germline V gene sequence: CDR1 MNHEY, CDR2 SMNVEV (reference sequence). CDR3 residues: CASSLELAGQEQYF. The CDR3 DNA is TGTGCCAGCAGTTTGGAGCTAGCGGGCCAAGAGCAGTACTTC.

CDR3 sequence: CASSIASEYEQYF. CDR3 DNA: TGTGCCAGTAGTATCGCTAGCGAGTACGAGCAGTACTTC. The chain is built from TRBV19 and TRBJ2-7; D is perhaps TRBD2 (6 bases). This CDR3 spans 13 amino acids. CDR1 and CDR2 from the germline V gene are LNHDA and SQIVND (reference sequence). Trimming took 3 bases from V and 4 from J, leaving 10 bases between them.

V usage is TRBV11-2 and J usage is TRBJ2-3, with 8 nucleotides matching TRBD2. From germline, CDR1 is SGHAT and CDR2 FQNNGV. V lost 4 bases, J lost 6 bases, and 12 bases stayed unmatched. The CDR3 has 16 amino acids. The CDR3 nucleotides read TGTGCCAGCAGCTCCCGGACTAGCACAGCGCCGGATACGCAGTATTTT. Its protein product is CASSSRTSTAPDTQYF. The entire variable domain, with the rest obtained from reference TRBV11-2 and TRBJ2-3, is as follows: EAGVAQSPRYKIIEKRQSVAFWCNPISGHATLYWYQQILGQGPKLLIQFQNNGVVDDSQLPKDRFSAERLKGVDSTLKIQPAKLEDSAVYLCASSSRTSTAPDTQYFGPGTRLTVL.

The chain recombines TRBV7-3 with TRBJ2-3; the D is unclear. V gave up 1 base and J gave up 0 bases, with 5 bases separating them. The CDR3 spans 14 residues. CDR1 and CDR2 from the germline V gene are SGHTA and FQGTGA. The CDR3 loop reads CASSLMGSTDTQYF. The CDR3 DNA follows: TGTGCCAGCAGCTTAATGGGGAGCACAGATACGCAGTATTTT.

In its sample, this clone was seen once. The CDR3 DNA reads TGTGCCAGCAGTAGGACAGGGGCCCCATACAATGAGCAGTTCTTC. This gives the protein CASSRTGAPYNEQFF. J is TRBJ2-1 and V is TRBV27; 9 bases are a match to TRBD1. The germline CDR1 and CDR2 sequences are MNHEY and SMNVEV (reference sequence). This CDR3 has 15 residues. The V segment lost 5 bases and the J segment 4 bases; nucleotides outside the gene matches: 6.

The chain is built from TRBV9 and TRBJ2-1, with 12 bases that match TRBD2. V lost 3 bases and J lost 6; bases outside the gene matches: 4. The CDR3 is 15 residues long. CDR1 is SGDLS, CDR2 YYNGEE, per germline. The CDR3 coding sequence is TGTGCCAGCAGCGGTCTAGCGGGAGGGCCCAATGAGCAGTTCTTC. Protein: CASSGLAGGPNEQFF.

This sequence joins TRBV7-9 and TRBJ2-5, with D uncertain. CDR3 length: 15 residues. Germline V gene lookup returns CDR1 SEHNR and CDR2 FQNEAQ (reference sequence). V gave up 0 bases and J gave up 0 bases, with 8 bases separating them. The CDR3 is CASSLARAYQETQYF. CDR3 coding DNA: TGTGCCAGCAGCTTAGCTAGGGCTTACCAAGAGACCCAGTACTTC.

Written as DNA, the CDR3 is TGTGCCAGCAGCAGCCGGGACAGGGACTACAATGAGCAGTTCTTC. This gives the protein CASSSRDRDYNEQFF. The rearrangement links TRBV11-3 to TRBJ2-1; TRBD1 aligns across 9 bases. The CDR3 consists of 15 residues. The germline V gene has CDR1 SGHNT and CDR2 YENEEA. The trim removed 5 bases at V and 3 bases at J, leaving 5 bases unmatched.

The count of this clone is one. The chain links TRBV9 to TRBJ1-1; 9 nucleotides match TRBD1. This CDR3 comprises 13 residues. Germline-derived CDR1 and CDR2 are SGDLS and YYNGEE. V shed 8 bases, J shed 3 bases, and the junction held 5 bases outside the gene matches. CDR3 residues: CASAGQGDTEAFF. The CDR3 coding sequence is TGTGCCAGTGCGGGACAGGGAGACACTGAAGCTTTCTTT.

This chain joins TRBV28 and TRBJ2-1; tentative D call: TRBD1 (7 bases). CDR1 is MDHEN and CDR2 is SYDVKM in the germline V gene. The length of the CDR3 is 14 residues. The ends were cut back, 10 bases at V and 7 bases at J, with 20 bases in the middle. For the CDR3, the DNA is TGTGCCACCGTCGCCTCGGCAGGGGGGAATGAGCAGTTCTTC. This sequence encodes CATVASAGGNEQFF.

The genes are TRBV7-9 and TRBJ2-7; maybe TRBD2 (6 bases). V lost 3 bases and J 3 bases, leaving 12 bases between the germline ends. The CDR3 is made up of 14 amino acids. Germline loops: CDR1 SEHNR, CDR2 FQNEAQ (reference sequence). CDR3 sequence (DNA): TGTGCCAGCAGCTTCTTAGCGGAAAGCTACGAGCAGTACTTC. Amino acid sequence: CASSFLAESYEQYF. The full variable domain, its missing parts supplied by reference TRBV7-9 and TRBJ2-7, is DTGVSQNPRHKITKRGQNVTFRCDPISEHNRLYWYRQTLGQGPEFLTYFQNEAQLEKSRLLSDRFSAERPKGSFSTLEIQRTEQGDSAMYLCASSFLAESYEQYFGPGTRLTVT.

This clone was seen just once. The gene calls are TRBV19 and TRBJ2-7; 13 nucleotides align to TRBD2. CDR1 is LNHDA, CDR2 SQIVND, per germline (reference sequence). V lost 5 bases and J lost 7; bases outside the gene matches: 8. The length of the CDR3 is 15 residues. The CDR3 nucleotides read TGTGCCAGTAGTCCCGGACTAGCGGGAGTAGGTGAGCAGTACTTC. Residues: CASSPGLAGVGEQYF.